The 9 T cell receptor beta chains in this list originate from one sample, sequenced in a study of neoadjuvant anti-PD-1 for oral cavity cancer. Profiling relied on immunoSEQ multiplex PCR, and the TCRdb table lists in-frame clones only, not all of them. The table includes fewer than 90,000 clones, around 83% detected once. As for time point: after neoadjuvant nivolumab, at surgical resection. Sequenced material: PBMCs, taken after nivolumab (anti-PD-1) treatment. The receptor set was obtained from a person aged 35-80 years with oral cavity squamous cell carcinoma.

The J gene is TRBJ1-4, the V gene TRBV11-2, with 8 bases lining up with TRBD1. The CDR3 runs to 12 residues. V shed 5 bases and J 12 bases; nucleotides not matched to a gene: 5. Germline CDR1 reads SGHAT; CDR2 reads FQNNGV. The CDR3 DNA sequence: TGTGCCAGCAGCCAACAGGGGGGGCAACTGTTTTTT. Protein: CASSQQGGQLFF.

This chain joins TRBV9 and TRBJ2-5; TRBD1 might be the D (6 bases). Germline V gene data show CDR1 as SGDLS and CDR2 as YYNGEE. V lost 8 bases and J lost 4, with 21 bases in between. The CDR3 loop spans 15 amino acids. As DNA, the CDR3 is TGTGCCAGTTCCGGGACAAATATACCAGGAGAGACCCAGTACTTC. Residues: CASSGTNIPGETQYF.

V gene TRBV14 combines with J gene TRBJ2-7, with D unclear. With 4 bases removed from V and 3 bases from J, the gap between germline ends came to 4 bases. The germline CDR1 and CDR2 sequences are SGHDN and FVKESK. CDR3 length equals 11 residues. The CDR3 DNA follows: TGTGCCAGCAGCCGGTTCTACGAGCAGTACTTC. Protein sequence: CASSRFYEQYF. Together with reference TRBV14 and TRBJ2-7, the CDR3 gives the full variable domain: EAGVTQFPSHSVIEKGQTVTLRCDPISGHDNLYWYRRVMGKEIKFLLHFVKESKQDESGMPNNRFLAERTGGTYSTLKVQPAELEDSGVYFCASSRFYEQYFGPGTRLTVT.

V gene TRBV11-2 combines with J gene TRBJ2-1, with 16 bases that match TRBD2. This CDR3 is 18 amino acids long. Germline lookup yields CDR1 SGHAT and CDR2 FQNNGV. V shed 6 bases and J 3 bases; nucleotides not matched to a gene: 8. CDR3 loop: CASSPGTSGRASYNEQFF. CDR3 sequence (DNA): TGTGCCAGCAGTCCCGGGACTAGCGGGAGGGCTAGCTACAATGAGCAGTTCTTC.

The CDR3 protein is CASSEQGAGEKLFF. CDR3 in DNA: TGTGCCAGCAGTGAACAGGGGGCCGGTGAAAAACTGTTTTTT. The gene calls are TRBV2 and TRBJ1-4; 8 bases map to TRBD1. CDR1 and CDR2 from the germline V gene are SNHLY and FYNNEI. The V and J ends lost 2 bases and 7 bases, in that order; junction bases with no gene match: 3. The CDR3 runs to 14 residues. The full variable domain, completed using reference TRBV2 and TRBJ1-4, is EPEVTQTPSHQVTQMGQEVILRCVPISNHLYFYWYRQILGQKVEFLVSFYNNEISEKSEIFDDQFSVERPDGSNFTLKIRSTKLEDSAMYFCASSEQGAGEKLFFGSGTQLSVL.

This clone was seen a handful of times. V gene TRBV10-2 combines with J gene TRBJ2-2, with D unresolved. Germline V gene data show CDR1 as WSHSY and CDR2 as SAAADI. This CDR3 region has 14 residues. V lost 7 bases and J 2 bases, leaving 11 bases between the germline ends. The CDR3 region is CASITTANTGELFF. The CDR3 DNA is TGCGCCAGCATTACGACGGCTAACACCGGGGAGCTGTTTTTT.

V gene TRBV6-5 combines with J gene TRBJ1-1; no clear D. V was shortened by 4 bases and J by 6 bases, with 12 bases between the two germline ends. Germline CDR1 and CDR2: MNHEY and SVGAGI. This CDR3 is 13 amino acids long. CDR3 coding DNA: TGTGCCAGCAGTTGGTCGCGGGAGGCTGAAGCTTTCTTT. It is translated as CASSWSREAEAFF.

V usage is TRBV30 and J usage is TRBJ2-1; 12 positions match TRBD2. The germline V gene has CDR1 GTSNPN and CDR2 SVGIG (reference sequence). V lost 2 bases, J lost 0 bases, and 11 bases stayed unmatched. The CDR3 spans 19 residues. In nucleotides, the CDR3 is TGTGCCTGGAGTTCCGGGACTAGCGGGTCTCGAAGCTCCTACAATGAGCAGTTCTTC. This codes for CAWSSGTSGSRSSYNEQFF. Together with reference TRBV30 and TRBJ2-1, the CDR3 gives the full variable domain: SQTIHQWPATLVQPVGSPLSLECTVEGTSNPNLYWYRQAAGRGLQLLFYSVGIGQISSEVPQNLSASRPQDRQFILSSKKLLLSDSGFYLCAWSSGTSGSRSSYNEQFFGPGTRLTVL.

This clone is medium-sized within its sample. The chain links TRBV25-1 to TRBJ2-7; 10 nucleotides align to TRBD1. The germline V gene encodes CDR1 MGHDK and CDR2 SYGVNS. With 5 bases clipped from V and 6 bases from J, the junction kept 7 bases outside the gene matches. The CDR3 spans 14 residues. CDR3: CASSFGTGVAEQYF. Here the CDR3 DNA reads TGTGCCAGCAGTTTCGGGACAGGGGTAGCCGAGCAGTACTTC.